These 7 T cell receptor beta chains were sequenced from one sample in a study of tumor-infiltrating lymphocytes in primary liver carcinoma. Starting material for RNA and DNA co-extraction consisted of 20-30 mg of unsorted bulk tissue. Total RNA (roughly 530 ng) served as template for TCR beta cDNA synthesis primed by a constant-region primer. Researchers made the TCR beta libraries by running three nested multiplex PCR rounds with slightly modified ARM-PCR. Two initial PCR rounds of approximately 10 cycles each paired TRBV1-TRBV30 forward primers with a C-beta reverse primer. TCRdb used MiXCR to reprocess the multiplex PCR reads, holding one entry per CDR3 protein. This table has around 25,000 distinct CDR3 sequences, 75% to 80% appearing once. The sequencing input was liver tumor tissue from sampling region 5. The sample's subset: tumor region T5, tumor centre. The receptors stem from a woman aged 25-40 years with primary liver carcinoma and hepatitis B virus infection.

In the case of this clonotype: The CDR3 does not close with the conserved phenylalanine or tryptophan, likely indicating a read error. The chain has TRBV4-3 and TRBJ2-3, with TRBD2 matching over 8 bases. J was trimmed by 3 bases and V by 0 bases; bases with no gene match: 20. The CDR3 has 21 amino acids. Germline-derived CDR1 and CDR2 are LGHNA and YSLEER. Written as DNA, the CDR3 is TGCGCCAGCAGCCAAGACCCCTTAACTATCGGGAGGGCAGTGACGACAGATACGCAGTATTCT. Translated, it gives CASSQDPLTIGRAVTTDTQYS.

Regarding this clonotype: One end of the junction fails to match germline, which may point to a read error. This rearrangement joins TRBV11-1 to TRBJ2-7, with D maybe TRBD2 (5 bases). Per germline, CDR1 SGHAT and CDR2 FQDESV (reference sequence). This CDR3 has 13 amino acids. The chain's CDR3 is CVSGLGYIREQYF. As DNA, the CDR3 is TGTGTCAGCGGCTTAGGATACATCCGCGAACAGTACTTC.

This clonotype was found a few times. This may be a read error, as it is one base from a much larger clone. The chain couples TRBV11-2 to TRBJ2-3, with a possible D match to TRBD1 (5 bases). The CDR3 has 15 residues. The V end lost 3 bases, the J end lost 1 base, and 11 bases lay between the germline ends. From germline, CDR1 is SGHAT and CDR2 FQNNGV. CDR3 loop: CASSFGQGRTDTQYF. The CDR3 nucleotides are TGTGCCAGCAGCTTCGGACAAGGACGCACAGATACGCAGTATTTT.

The V gene is TRBV30, the J gene TRBJ2-7, with a possible D match to TRBD1 (5 bases). V lost 3 bases to trimming and J lost 2 bases, with 20 bases between them. Germline assignment: CDR1 GTSNPN and CDR2 SVGIG (reference sequence). The CDR3 consists of 16 residues. The CDR3 sequence: CAWRATGQGYPYEQYF. The CDR3, as DNA: TGTGCCTGGAGGGCCACCGGGCAGGGCTATCCCTACGAGCAGTACTTC.

This clonotype is judged large. V usage is TRBV11-2 and J usage is TRBJ1-2; 7 nucleotides line up with TRBD1. Germline CDR1 SGHAT, CDR2 FQNNGV. This CDR3 is 13 amino acids long. Trimming removed 5 bases from V and 8 bases from J; junction bases left unmatched: 8. CDR3 sequence (DNA): TGTGCCAGCAGCCCCCGACAGGGAAGCGGCTACACCTTC. Residues: CASSPRQGSGYTF.

This clonotype has more than one count but fewer than ten. An end of the junction differs from the germline gene, which may be a read error. This rearrangement joins TRBV30 to TRBJ2-5, with a weak D call TRBD2 (6 bases). The CDR3 extends over 13 amino acids. Germline V gene data show CDR1 as GTSNPN and CDR2 as SVGIG (reference sequence). The CDR3 reads CAWCGGYGETQCF. Here the CDR3 DNA reads TGTGCCTGGTGTGGGGGGTATGGGGAGACCCAGTGCTTC.

At least ten counts were recorded for this clonotype. The gene calls are TRBV28 and TRBJ1-1, with TRBD1 as a possible D gene (5 bases). V was pared by 4 bases and J by 0 bases, with 21 bases between. The CDR3 is 18 amino acids. Germline-derived CDR1 and CDR2 are MDHEN and SYDVKM. CDR3 region: CASSSPGTANRMNTEAFF. In nucleotides, the CDR3 is TGTGCCAGCAGTTCCCCCGGGACCGCGAACCGTATGAACACTGAAGCTTTCTTT. The full variable domain, its missing parts supplied by reference TRBV28 and TRBJ1-1, is DVKVTQSSRYLVKRTGEKVFLECVQDMDHENMFWYRQDPGLGLRLIYFSYDVKMKEKGDIPEGYSVSREKKERFSLILESASTNQTSMYLCASSSPGTANRMNTEAFFGQGTRLTVV.